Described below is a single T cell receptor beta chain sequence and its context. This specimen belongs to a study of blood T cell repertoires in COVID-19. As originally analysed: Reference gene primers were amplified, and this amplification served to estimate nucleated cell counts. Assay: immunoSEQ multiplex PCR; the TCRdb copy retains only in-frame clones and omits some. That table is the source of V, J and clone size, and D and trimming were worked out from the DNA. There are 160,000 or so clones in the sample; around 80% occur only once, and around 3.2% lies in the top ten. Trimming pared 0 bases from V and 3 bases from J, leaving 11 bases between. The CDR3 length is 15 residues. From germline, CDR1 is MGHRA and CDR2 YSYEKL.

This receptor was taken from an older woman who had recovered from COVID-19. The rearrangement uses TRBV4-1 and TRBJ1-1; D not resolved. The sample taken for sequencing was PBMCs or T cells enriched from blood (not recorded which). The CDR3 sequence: CASSQDGYGDTEAFF. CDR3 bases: TGCGCCAGCAGCCAAGATGGGTACGGAGACACTGAAGCTTTCTTT.